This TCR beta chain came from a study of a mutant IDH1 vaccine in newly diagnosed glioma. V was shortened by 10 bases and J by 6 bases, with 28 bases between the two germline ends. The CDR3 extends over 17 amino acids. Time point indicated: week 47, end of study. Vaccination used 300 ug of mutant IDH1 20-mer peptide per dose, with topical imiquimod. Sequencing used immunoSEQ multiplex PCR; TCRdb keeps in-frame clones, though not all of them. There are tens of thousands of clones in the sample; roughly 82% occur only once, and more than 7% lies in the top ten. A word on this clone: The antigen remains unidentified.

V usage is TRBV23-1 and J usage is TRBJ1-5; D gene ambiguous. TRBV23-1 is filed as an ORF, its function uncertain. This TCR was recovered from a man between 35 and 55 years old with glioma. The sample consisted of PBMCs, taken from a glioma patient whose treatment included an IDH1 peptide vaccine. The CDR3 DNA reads TGCGCCACCCACGGGAGTGGTTCGGGAATCCGTCCTCAGCCCCAGCATTTT. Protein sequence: CATHGSGSGIRPQPQHF.